This entry features one T cell receptor beta chain sequence. This sample was included in a study of blood T cell repertoires in COVID-19. Libraries were prepared by immunoSEQ multiplex PCR; TCRdb keeps only in-frame clonotypes and omits some of them. The table shows 130,000 to 150,000 clones, with about 90% occurring only once. The origin of this receptor is a woman aged 50 to 60 with acute or convalescent COVID-19. The specimen sequenced was peripheral blood.

CDR3 loop: CASSMGQVAYEQYF. In DNA, the CDR3 is TGTGCCAGCAGTATGGGACAGGTAGCCTACGAGCAGTACTTC. J is TRBJ2-7 and V is TRBV2; 8 nucleotides match TRBD1. Germline loops: CDR1 SNHLY, CDR2 FYNNEI. V dropped 5 bases and J dropped 2; count of bases not matched to a gene: 5. CDR3 size: 14 residues. Complete variable domain (other parts from reference TRBV2 and TRBJ2-7): EPEVTQTPSHQVTQMGQEVILRCVPISNHLYFYWYRQILGQKVEFLVSFYNNEISEKSEIFDDQFSVERPDGSNFTLKIRSTKLEDSAMYFCASSMGQVAYEQYFGPGTRLTVT.